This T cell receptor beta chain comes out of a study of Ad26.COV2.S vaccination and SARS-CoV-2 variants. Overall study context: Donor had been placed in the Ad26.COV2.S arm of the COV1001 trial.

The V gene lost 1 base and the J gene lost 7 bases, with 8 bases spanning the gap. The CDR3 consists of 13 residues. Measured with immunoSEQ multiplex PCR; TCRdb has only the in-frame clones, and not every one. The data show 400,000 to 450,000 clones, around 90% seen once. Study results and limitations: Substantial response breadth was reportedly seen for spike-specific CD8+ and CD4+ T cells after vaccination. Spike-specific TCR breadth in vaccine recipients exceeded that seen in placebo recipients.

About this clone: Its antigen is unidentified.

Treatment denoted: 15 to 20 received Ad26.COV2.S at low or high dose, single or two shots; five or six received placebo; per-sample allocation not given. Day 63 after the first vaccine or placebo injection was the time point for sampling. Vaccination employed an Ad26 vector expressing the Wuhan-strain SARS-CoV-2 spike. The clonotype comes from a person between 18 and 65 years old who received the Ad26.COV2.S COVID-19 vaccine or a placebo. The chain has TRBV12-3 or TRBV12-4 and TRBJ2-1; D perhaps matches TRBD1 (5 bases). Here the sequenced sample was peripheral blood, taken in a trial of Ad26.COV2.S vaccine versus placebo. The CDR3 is CASSLDRLNEQFF. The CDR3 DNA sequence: TGTGCCAGCAGTTTAGACAGGCTAAATGAGCAGTTCTTC.